Only one count was recorded for the clone carrying this TCR beta chain. Its matching antigen is unknown. The sample originates from a study of T cell responses to AZD1222 COVID-19 vaccine. Assay: immunoSEQ multiplex PCR; the TCRdb copy retains only in-frame clones and omits some. In the table there are fewer than 200,000 clones, 87% of which are singletons. In germline, CDR1 is SNHLY, CDR2 FYNNEI. The CDR3 length is 14 residues. V gave up 6 bases and J gave up 0 bases, with 11 bases separating them. General study points: Donors were largely white British and mainly female; clonal diversity was possibly underestimated.

The input for sequencing was peripheral blood, taken 28 days after the second AZD1222 dose. This receptor was identified in an adult who received the AZD1222 COVID-19 vaccine. The V gene is TRBV2, the J gene TRBJ1-1; TRBD1 is a possible D gene (5 bases). CDR3 nucleotide sequence: TGTGCCAGCAGCGTGAGGGGCATGAACACTGAAGCTTTCTTT. The encoded protein is CASSVRGMNTEAFF.